Listed here are 20 T cell receptor beta chains from one sample, sequenced in a study of blood T cell repertoires in COVID-19. The data were produced by immunoSEQ multiplex PCR, yet TCRdb's version contains in-frame clones alone and is incomplete. The sample gives 130,000 to 150,000 clones, 75% to 85% of which show up once; over 10% is in the top ten. What was sequenced was peripheral blood. The receptor source for this set is a man aged 55-75 years with active or convalescent COVID-19.

This chain connects TRBV7-2 to TRBJ1-3; D gene uncertain. The CDR3 consists of 12 residues. Germline lookup yields CDR1 SGHTA and CDR2 FQGNSA. Deletions cut 8 bases from V and 0 bases from J, with 5 bases between. The CDR3 nucleotides read TGTGCCAGCGGGAGCTCTGGAAACACCATATATTTT. As protein: CASGSSGNTIYF.

J is TRBJ1-1 and V is TRBV19, with D maybe TRBD1 (5 bases). Germline V lookup: CDR1 LNHDA, CDR2 SQIVND (reference sequence). This CDR3 region has 14 residues. V lost 1 base and J lost 4, with 10 bases in between. This CDR3 is CASSIVAGTTEAFF. For the CDR3, the DNA is TGTGCCAGTAGTATAGTTGCGGGGACCACTGAAGCTTTCTTT.

This clone was observed a few times. This chain links TRBV14 with TRBJ1-4; 9 bases align to TRBD1. Germline CDR1 is SGHDN and CDR2 is FVKESK. J was trimmed by 8 bases and V by 2 bases; bases with no gene match: 6. The CDR3 runs 15 residues. CDR3 amino acids: CASSQSTGGEEKLFF. DNA for the CDR3: TGTGCCAGCAGCCAATCGACAGGGGGGGAAGAAAAACTGTTTTTT. Full variable domain (missing parts from reference TRBV14 and TRBJ1-4): EAGVTQFPSHSVIEKGQTVTLRCDPISGHDNLYWYRRVMGKEIKFLLHFVKESKQDESGMPNNRFLAERTGGTYSTLKVQPAELEDSGVYFCASSQSTGGEEKLFFGSGTQLSVL.

The V gene is TRBV15, the J gene TRBJ2-5; TRBD2 is a possible D gene (6 bases). V was shortened by 1 base and J by 4 bases, with 16 bases between the two germline ends. Germline loops: CDR1 LNHNV, CDR2 YYDKDF (reference sequence). CDR3 size: 16 residues. The CDR3 DNA sequence: TGTGCCACCAGCAGAGCCGGGGTCTTGGGGGGAGAGACCCAGTACTTC. Its protein product is CATSRAGVLGGETQYF.

The genes are TRBV28 and TRBJ1-6; no firm D call. This CDR3 contains 12 residues. Trimming took 4 bases from V and 11 from J, leaving 9 bases between them. Germline CDR1 is MDHEN and CDR2 is SYDVKM. The CDR3 protein is CASSSTIPPLHF. Written as DNA, the CDR3 is TGTGCCAGCAGTTCCACTATCCCACCCCTCCACTTT.

This clone has a single count. This sequence joins TRBV7-2 and TRBJ1-1; TRBD1 might be the D (5 bases). Germline CDR1 is SGHTA and CDR2 is FQGNSA. This CDR3 contains 15 residues. V shed 4 bases and J shed 1 base, with 13 bases lying between them. This CDR3 reads CASSWTWGGNTEAFF. The CDR3 DNA reads TGTGCCAGCAGCTGGACGTGGGGCGGGAACACTGAAGCTTTCTTT.

This chain links TRBV15 with TRBJ1-3; no firm D call. The V gene lost 3 bases and the J gene lost 7 bases, with 7 bases spanning the gap. The germline CDR1 and CDR2 sequences are LNHNV and YYDKDF (reference sequence). The CDR3 runs to 12 residues. CDR3 nucleotides: TGTGCCACCAGCAGGTTCAGTAACACCATATATTTT. It encodes CATSRFSNTIYF.

The chain has TRBV28 and TRBJ1-1; D not certain. Germline CDR1 reads MDHEN; CDR2 reads SYDVKM. Trimming took off 8 bases at V and 5 bases at J, with 6 bases between the two ends. The CDR3 spans 10 residues. The CDR3 bases are TGTGCCAGCGGCCCGACTGAAGCTTTCTTT. Encoded protein: CASGPTEAFF.

The rearrangement uses TRBV11-2 and TRBJ1-2; D perhaps matches TRBD1 (6 bases). From germline, CDR1 is SGHAT and CDR2 FQNNGV. The V and J ends lost 1 base and 7 bases respectively, with 13 bases between them. This CDR3 contains 14 residues. The CDR3 DNA reads TGTGCCAGCAGCTTAGTGGGGGGGCTGGCTGGCTACACCTTC. Translation: CASSLVGGLAGYTF.

This chain links TRBV7-8 with TRBJ2-7, with D perhaps TRBD1 (6 bases). The CDR3 runs 14 residues. From germline, CDR1 is SGHVS and CDR2 FQNEAQ. With 5 bases removed from V and 3 bases from J, the gap between germline ends came to 14 bases. Here the CDR3 DNA reads TGTGCCAGCAGCGGATACAGGGTCGGCTACGAGCAGTACTTC. Translated: CASSGYRVGYEQYF.

This sequence joins TRBV6-2 or TRBV6-3 and TRBJ1-5, with a tentative D call TRBD1 (6 bases). Per the germline V gene, CDR1 is MNHEY and CDR2 is SVGEGT. V was trimmed by 4 bases and J by 2 bases, leaving 9 bases between them. The CDR3 loop spans 14 amino acids. CDR3 in amino acids: CASSLGGGNQPQHF. CDR3 DNA sequence: TGTGCCAGCAGTTTAGGGGGGGGCAATCAGCCCCAGCATTTT.

The chain couples TRBV7-2 to TRBJ2-1, with D possibly TRBD2 on 6 matching bases. The CDR3 contains 12 residues. In germline, CDR1 is SGHTA, CDR2 FQGNSA. V was shortened by 2 bases and J by 12 bases, with 11 bases between the two germline ends. The CDR3 DNA reads TGTGCCAGCAGCTTATACGCTAGCGTGCAGTTCTTC. Protein sequence: CASSLYASVQFF.

The chain combines TRBV2 with TRBJ2-3, with no clear D. Germline CDR1 is SNHLY and CDR2 is FYNNEI. CDR3 length equals 15 residues. Trimming removed 7 bases at V and 0 bases at J, with 14 bases between. Here the CDR3 DNA reads TGTGCCAGCAACAGAAGACAAATTAGCACAGATACGCAGTATTTT. Protein sequence: CASNRRQISTDTQYF.

J is TRBJ1-2 and V is TRBV4-2; the match to TRBD1 covers 7 bases. V lost 1 base to trimming and J lost 3 bases; unmatched junction nucleotides: 8. Germline V lookup: CDR1 LGHNA, CDR2 YNFKEQ. The CDR3 spans 16 residues. CDR3 amino acids: CASSQVGTVRDYGYTF. CDR3 DNA: TGTGCCAGCAGCCAAGTTGGGACAGTTCGTGACTATGGCTACACCTTC.

This sequence joins TRBV5-1 and TRBJ2-6; D unclear. The germline V gene encodes CDR1 SGHRS and CDR2 YFSETQ. Trimming pared 0 bases from V and 0 bases from J, leaving 4 bases between. The CDR3 length is 15 residues. CDR3 sequence reads: CASSLVDSGANVLTF. The CDR3 nucleotides read TGCGCCAGCAGCTTGGTAGACTCTGGGGCCAACGTCCTGACTTTC. Supplemented by reference TRBV5-1 and TRBJ2-6, the full variable domain reads KAGVTQTPRYLIKTRGQQVTLSCSPISGHRSVSWYQQTPGQGLQFLFEYFSETQRNKGNFPGRFSGRQFSNSRSEMNVSTLELGDSALYLCASSLVDSGANVLTFGAGSRLTVL.

This rearrangement joins TRBV6-5 to TRBJ1-2; 9 positions agree with TRBD1. The CDR3 extends over 14 amino acids. From germline, CDR1 is MNHEY and CDR2 SVGAGI. Trimming cost V 6 bases and J 3 bases; bases outside gene matches: 5. CDR3 coding DNA: TGTGCCAGCAGGGGGACAGGGAAGGACTATGGCTACACCTTC. Amino acids: CASRGTGKDYGYTF.

V gene TRBV2 combines with J gene TRBJ1-5; possible D gene TRBD1, 6 bases. V dropped 6 bases and J dropped 5 bases, with 8 bases sitting between them. Germline CDR1 reads SNHLY; CDR2 reads FYNNEI. The CDR3 contains 12 residues. The CDR3 nucleotides read TGTGCCAGCAGGGACAGCCATCAGCCCCAGCATTTT. Translated, it gives CASRDSHQPQHF.

Of note for this clone: The identical CDR3 is also encoded by other nucleotide sequences in the sample. The J gene is TRBJ2-7, the V gene TRBV7-2; 7 bases agree with TRBD1. There are 14 residues in the CDR3. The germline gives CDR1 SGHTA, CDR2 FQGNSA. Unmatched junction bases numbered 2, after V lost 1 base and J lost 2 bases. In nucleotides, the CDR3 is TGTGCCAGCAGCTTAGATCAGGGGGCCTACGAGCAGTACTTC. It translates to CASSLDQGAYEQYF.

The rearrangement joins TRBV7-8 to TRBJ1-2; possible D gene TRBD1, 5 bases. This CDR3 has 14 amino acids. The V and J ends lost 1 base and 2 bases respectively, with 8 bases between them. From germline, CDR1 is SGHVS and CDR2 FQNEAQ. The CDR3 nucleotides are TGTGCCAGCAGCTTAGTTGGGGGGAACTATGGCTACACCTTC. Amino acid sequence: CASSLVGGNYGYTF.

V usage is TRBV5-1 and J usage is TRBJ2-2; a weak D match, TRBD2 (6 bases). Germline V gene data show CDR1 as SGHRS and CDR2 as YFSETQ. V shed 3 bases and J shed 7 bases, with 16 bases lying between them. This CDR3 has 15 amino acids. The CDR3 here is CASSSGTDGGGELFF. The CDR3 DNA reads TGCGCCAGCAGCTCCGGGACCGACGGGGGCGGGGAGCTGTTTTTT.